This T cell receptor (beta chain) was sequenced in a study of early T cells in non-severe SARS-CoV-2 infection. Individual cDNA molecules carried attached unique molecular identifiers. TCRdb called the 5' RACE reads again in MiXCR, with one record for every CDR3 protein. Here the sample spans tens of thousands of distinct CDR3 sequences, over 9.5% being singletons. This CDR3 region has 19 residues. Germline-derived CDR1 and CDR2 are SEHNR and FQNEAQ (reference sequence). V lost 0 bases and J lost 1, with 19 bases in between. This clonotype has more than one count but fewer than ten. No antigen is known for it. Study-level points and caveats: Matching against VDJdb likely underestimated virus-specific expansions, favoring anti-spike CD8.

The sample in question was whole blood, obtained at baseline. The chain carries TRBV7-9 and TRBJ2-1; D could derive from TRBD1 or TRBD2 (6 bases each). The receptor comes from an adult who was a healthcare worker with PCR-confirmed SARS-CoV-2 infection or an uninfected control (not recorded which). The CDR3 protein is CASSLALRGVRTSYNEQFF. As DNA, the CDR3 is TGTGCCAGCAGCTTAGCTCTTAGGGGGGTCAGGACGTCCTACAATGAGCAGTTCTTC.